Listed here are 10 T cell receptor beta chains from one sample, sequenced in a study of CD8+ T cells in alopecia areata. Investigators isolated RNA and reverse transcribed it into cDNA to act as the sequencing template. Only in-frame clones appear in the TCRdb table, and some are missing; sequencing was by immunoSEQ multiplex PCR. The table shows 120,000 to 150,000 clones, with 47% occurring only once. The sequenced sample consisted of CD4+ T cells sorted from blood. These receptors were obtained from a human donor with alopecia areata.

This clone showed up just once. V and J are TRBV4-1 and TRBJ2-6; D gene ambiguous. This CDR3 spans 15 amino acids. Germline V gene data show CDR1 as MGHRA and CDR2 as YSYEKL. Trimming left V 6 bases short and J 1 base short, with 10 bases between. The CDR3 region has the DNA TGCGCCAGCAGGCTACTGGAATCTGGGGCCAACGTCCTGACTTTC. Protein sequence: CASRLLESGANVLTF.

This chain links TRBV29-1 with TRBJ2-5, with a tentative D call TRBD2 (6 bases). With 1 base removed from V and 5 bases from J, the gap between germline ends came to 8 bases. This CDR3 comprises 12 residues. CDR1 is SQVTM and CDR2 is ANQGSEA in the germline V gene. The CDR3 protein is CSVEAGVETQYF. Written as DNA, the CDR3 is TGCAGCGTTGAAGCGGGAGTGGAGACCCAGTACTTC.

This clone showed up just a few times. V usage is TRBV29-1 and J usage is TRBJ2-7; TRBD2 agrees at 13 bases. Trimming removed 7 bases from V and 6 bases from J; junction bases left unmatched: 9. Germline CDR1 SQVTM, CDR2 ANQGSEA. CDR3 length: 14 residues. CDR3 region: CSARTSGSSGEQYF. The CDR3 DNA is TGCAGCGCGAGGACTAGCGGGAGTTCGGGCGAGCAGTACTTC.

The chain links TRBV19 to TRBJ2-1, with D perhaps being TRBD1 or TRBD2 (5 bases each). The CDR3 extends over 17 amino acids. Germline lookup yields CDR1 LNHDA and CDR2 SQIVND (reference sequence). The ends were cut back, 4 bases at V and 0 bases at J, with 16 bases in the middle. The CDR3 loop reads CASSKEGDRSSYNEQFF. In DNA, the CDR3 is TGTGCCAGTAGTAAAGAGGGAGACAGAAGCTCCTACAATGAGCAGTTCTTC.

The V and J genes are TRBV5-6 and TRBJ2-5; the D call may be TRBD1 or TRBD2 (5 bases each). Germline CDR1 is SGHDT and CDR2 is YYEEEE. The CDR3 spans 13 residues. The V gene lost 4 bases and the J gene lost 2 bases, with 9 bases spanning the gap. The CDR3 sequence is CASSGTEQETQYF. The CDR3 bases are TGTGCCAGCAGCGGGACGGAGCAAGAGACCCAGTACTTC.

The V and J genes are TRBV6-5 and TRBJ2-7; D not certain. Germline loops: CDR1 MNHEY, CDR2 SVGAGI. V was shortened by 4 bases and J by 3 bases, with 10 bases between the two germline ends. The length of the CDR3 is 13 residues. The CDR3 bases are TGTGCCAGCAGTTTCGGTGCTAACTACGAGCAGTACTTC. Protein sequence: CASSFGANYEQYF.

In regard to this clone: One end of the junction does not line up with germline, which may come from a read error. The V and J genes are TRBV7-9 and TRBJ2-7; 8 nucleotides align to TRBD2. The CDR3 spans 14 residues. CDR1 is SEHNR, CDR2 FQNEAQ, per germline (reference sequence). The DNA for the CDR3 is TGTGCCAGCAGCTGGGCGGGGGGCTCCAACGAGCAGTACTTC. Amino acid sequence: CASSWAGGSNEQYF.

In this sample, this clone turned up a few times. The CDR3 sequence is CASSFGGTSYEQYF. CDR3 in DNA: TGTGCCAGCAGTTTCGGCGGGACCTCCTACGAGCAGTACTTC. The genes are TRBV9 and TRBJ2-7, with D perhaps TRBD2 (6 bases). The CDR3 covers 14 residues. Germline V gene lookup returns CDR1 SGDLS and CDR2 YYNGEE. Trimming removed 5 bases from V and 0 bases from J, with 12 bases in between.

This chain links TRBV6-1 with TRBJ2-2; D ambiguous. Trimming shortened V by 4 bases and J by 3 bases, and 9 bases separated the two germline ends. Germline CDR1 is MNHNS and CDR2 is SASEGT. CDR3 length: 14 amino acids. The CDR3 spells CASSAGTHTGELFF. CDR3 sequence (DNA): TGTGCCAGCAGTGCAGGAACTCACACCGGGGAGCTGTTTTTT.

The chain carries TRBV4-1 and TRBJ2-7, with D perhaps assigned TRBD1 or TRBD2 (5 bases each). Germline CDR1 MGHRA, CDR2 YSYEKL. V was pared by 2 bases and J by 0 bases, with 11 bases between. This CDR3 is 15 amino acids long. DNA for the CDR3: TGCGCCAGCAGCCAAACTGCAGGGAGCTCCTACGAGCAGTACTTC. Protein product: CASSQTAGSSYEQYF.